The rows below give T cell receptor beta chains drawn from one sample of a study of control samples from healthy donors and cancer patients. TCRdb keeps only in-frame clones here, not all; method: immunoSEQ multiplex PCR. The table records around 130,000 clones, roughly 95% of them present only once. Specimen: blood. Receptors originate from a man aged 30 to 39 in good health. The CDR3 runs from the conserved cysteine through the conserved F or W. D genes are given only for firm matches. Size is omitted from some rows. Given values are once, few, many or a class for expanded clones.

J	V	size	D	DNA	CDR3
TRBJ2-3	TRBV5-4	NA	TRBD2	TGTGCCAGCAGCTTGGGGACTAGCGGGGGGGTCGATACGCAGTATTTT	CASSLGTSGGVDTQYF
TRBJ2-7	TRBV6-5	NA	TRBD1	TGTGCCAGCAGGTACGCGGGACAGGGTAGCTCCTACGAGCAGTACTTC	CASRYAGQGSSYEQYF
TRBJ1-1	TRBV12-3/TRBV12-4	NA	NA	TGTGCCAGCAGTTTTAACTTGAACACTGAAGCTTTCTTT	CASSFNLNTEAFF
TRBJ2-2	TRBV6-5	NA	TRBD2	TGTGCCAGCAGAATGACTAGCGGGGCCACCGGGGAGCTGTTTTTT	CASRMTSGATGELFF
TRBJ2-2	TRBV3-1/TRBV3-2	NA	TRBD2	TGTGCCAGCAGCCAAGGCCTAGCGGGGGGGCCACACACCGGGGAGCTGTTTTTT	CASSQGLAGGPHTGELFF
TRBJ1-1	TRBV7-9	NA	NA	TGTGCCAGCAGCGGGTCCCTCACTGAAGCTTTCTTT	CASSGSLTEAFF
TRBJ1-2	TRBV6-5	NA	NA	TGTGCCAGCAGAGCTAACTATGGGCCTAACTATGGCTACACCTTC	CASRANYGPNYGYTF
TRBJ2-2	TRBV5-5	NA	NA	TGTGCCAGCAGCCCGTACACCGGGGAGCTGTTTTTT	CASSPYTGELFF
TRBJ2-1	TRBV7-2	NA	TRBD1	TGTGCCAGCAGCTTAGTCGGGACAGGGGTGACTGAGCAGTTCTTC	CASSLVGTGVTEQFF
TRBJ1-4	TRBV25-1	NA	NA	TGTGCCAGCAGGGGATTTATTAATGAAAAACTGTTTTTT	CASRGFINEKLFF
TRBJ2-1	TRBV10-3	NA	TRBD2	TGTGCCTCTAGCGGGGGGGCAAACAATGAGCAGTTCTTC	CASSGGANNEQFF
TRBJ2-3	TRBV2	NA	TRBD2	TGTGCCAGCAGAGAGACTAGCCTTATAGGAGATACGCAGTATTTT	CASRETSLIGDTQYF
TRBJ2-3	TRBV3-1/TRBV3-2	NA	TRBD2	TGTGCCAGCAGCCAAGAGCGGGGGGGCGTGACAGATACGCAGTATTTT	CASSQERGGVTDTQYF
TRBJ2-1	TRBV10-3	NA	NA	TGTGCCATCAGCCCAGAGTTTTATCAGCCTGAGCAGTTCTTC	CAISPEFYQPEQFF
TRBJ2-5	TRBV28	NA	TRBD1	TGTGCCAGCAGTTCTACCGGGACAGGGGTCGTCGAGACCCAGTACTTC	CASSSTGTGVVETQYF
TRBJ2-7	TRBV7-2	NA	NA	TGTGCCAGCAGCTTAGAGCGGCAGGTGTACTCCGAGCAGTACTTC	CASSLERQVYSEQYF
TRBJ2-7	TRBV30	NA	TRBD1	TGTGCCTGGTCGACAGGGGCCTACGAGCAGTACTTC	CAWSTGAYEQYF
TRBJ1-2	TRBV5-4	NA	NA	TGTGCCAGCAGCCCCCGGGGGCAGTATGGCTACACCTTC	CASSPRGQYGYTF
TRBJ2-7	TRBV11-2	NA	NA	TGTGCCAGCCGCCATCTTCCAGCTTCCTACGAGCAGTACTTC	CASRHLPASYEQYF
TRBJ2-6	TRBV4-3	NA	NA	TGCGCCAGCAGCCAAGAAGGGGCCAACGTCCTGACTTTC	CASSQEGANVLTF
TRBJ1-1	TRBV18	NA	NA	TGTGCCAGCTCACCACCTCCGGGCCAGAACACTGAAGCTTTCTTT	CASSPPPGQNTEAFF
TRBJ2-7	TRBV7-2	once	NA	TGTGCCAGCAGCTTAGACAGCAGCTCCTACGAGCAGTACTTC	CASSLDSSSYEQYF
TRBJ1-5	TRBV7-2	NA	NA	TGTGCCAGCACCTTAGAGGGGAATCAGCCCCAGCATTTT	CASTLEGNQPQHF
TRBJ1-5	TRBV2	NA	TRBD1	TGTGCCAGCAGTTTCGACAGGGCTAGCAATCAGCCCCAGCATTTT	CASSFDRASNQPQHF
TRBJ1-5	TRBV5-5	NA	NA	TGTGCCAGCAGCCCGGGAGACATCGGCAATCAGCCCCAGCATTTT	CASSPGDIGNQPQHF
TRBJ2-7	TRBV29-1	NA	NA	TGCAGCGTTGAAGGGGGCAGGGGCAGCGGCTACGAGCAGTACTTC	CSVEGGRGSGYEQYF
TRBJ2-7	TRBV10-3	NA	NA	TGTGCCATCAGTGAGTCCACAGGGCCATATGGCCCCTACGAGCAGTACTTC	CAISESTGPYGPYEQYF
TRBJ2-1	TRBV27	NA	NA	TGTGCCAGCTGGGGCAGACACAATGAGCAGTTCTTC	CASWGRHNEQFF
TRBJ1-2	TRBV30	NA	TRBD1	TGTGCCTGGATTGACAGGGGGCGAGGCTACACCTTC	CAWIDRGRGYTF
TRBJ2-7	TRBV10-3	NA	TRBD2	TGTGCCATCAGTGAGTTAGCGGGGGACTACGAGCAGTACTTC	CAISELAGDYEQYF
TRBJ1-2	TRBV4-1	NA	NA	TGCGCCAGCACCCTAAGATCCGGCCTCGGGAATGGCTACACCTTC	CASTLRSGLGNGYTF
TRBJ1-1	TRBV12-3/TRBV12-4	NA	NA	TGTGCCAGCAGCCGAGGGGAGCGAGCTTTCTTT	CASSRGERAFF
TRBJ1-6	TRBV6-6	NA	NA	TGTGCCAGCAGTTACTCACAAAATTCACCCCTCCACTTT	CASSYSQNSPLHF
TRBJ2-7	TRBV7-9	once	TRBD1	TGTGCCAGCAGCCGTGGGACAGGGGGCGACGAGCAGTACTTC	CASSRGTGGDEQYF
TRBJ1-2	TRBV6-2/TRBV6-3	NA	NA	TGTGCCAGCAGCACAGGGAGTTTGGGCTACACCTTC	CASSTGSLGYTF
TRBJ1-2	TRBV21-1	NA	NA	TGTGCCAGCAGCAAGGGCTCCCAACAGGGACTTAACTATGGCTACACCTTC	CASSKGSQQGLNYGYTF
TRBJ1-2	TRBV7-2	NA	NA	TGTGCCAGCAGCTTAGAGCCCGTCTATGGCTACACCTTC	CASSLEPVYGYTF
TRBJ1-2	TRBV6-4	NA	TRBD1	TGTGCCAGCAGGGCCGGGACAGGGGGCGCGGGCTACACCTTC	CASRAGTGGAGYTF
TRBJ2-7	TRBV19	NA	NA	TGTGCCAGTAGTCCCGTCACAGCGGGCGAGCAGTACTTC	CASSPVTAGEQYF
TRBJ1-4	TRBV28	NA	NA	TGTGCCAGCAGCTTGACGGGAGCAACTAATGAAAAACTGTTTTTT	CASSLTGATNEKLFF
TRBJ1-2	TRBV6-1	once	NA	TGTGCCAGCAGTGAAATGGGGGGTTATGGCTACACCTTC	CASSEMGGYGYTF
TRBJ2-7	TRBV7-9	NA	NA	TGTGCCAGCAGCTTAGGAGCCTACGAGCAGTACTTC	CASSLGAYEQYF
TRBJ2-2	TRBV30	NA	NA	TGTGCCTGGAGGCATGCTAGGGGTACCGGGGAGCTGTTTTTT	CAWRHARGTGELFF
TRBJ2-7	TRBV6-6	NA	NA	TGTGCCAGCGAGACCGTTATGAGCTCCTACGAGCAGTACTTC	CASETVMSSYEQYF
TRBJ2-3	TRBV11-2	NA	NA	TGTGCCAGCAGACTAACAGGGGGGGAGACAGATACGCAGTATTTT	CASRLTGGETDTQYF
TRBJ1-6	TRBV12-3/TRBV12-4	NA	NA	TGTGCCAGCACAAATCGCTATAATTCACCCCTCCACTTT	CASTNRYNSPLHF
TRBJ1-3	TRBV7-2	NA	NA	TGTGCCAGCAGACTAGGGGGTGGAAACACCATATATTTT	CASRLGGGNTIYF
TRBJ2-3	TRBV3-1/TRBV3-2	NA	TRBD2	TGTGCCAGCAGCCGAACACAAACTAGCGGGGCATATACGCAGTATTTT	CASSRTQTSGAYTQYF
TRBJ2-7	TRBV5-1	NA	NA	TGCGCCAGCAGCTTGGCCGGGCAACCATACGAGCAGTACTTC	CASSLAGQPYEQYF
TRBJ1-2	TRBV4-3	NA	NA	TGCGCCAGCAGCCAAGCGGAGTCAGCTAACTATGGCTACACCTTC	CASSQAESANYGYTF
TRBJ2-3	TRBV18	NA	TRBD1	TGTGCCAGCTCACAGGGACAGGTTCCAGATACGCAGTATTTT	CASSQGQVPDTQYF
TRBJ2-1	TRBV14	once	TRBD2	TGTGCCAGCAGCTACGGGACTAGCTCGCAGTTCTTC	CASSYGTSSQFF
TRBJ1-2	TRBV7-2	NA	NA	TGTGCCAGCAGCTTTTCGACAGGCCCCTATGGCTACACCTTC	CASSFSTGPYGYTF
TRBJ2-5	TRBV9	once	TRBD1	TGTGCCAGCAGCCCGACAGGGACCCAAGAGACCCAGTACTTC	CASSPTGTQETQYF